This is a list of T cell receptor beta chains from one sample in a study of T cell responses to AZD1222 COVID-19 vaccine. Sequencing was performed with immunoSEQ multiplex PCR; in TCRdb, only in-frame clones are kept and a portion is missing. The sample contains around 190,000 clones, about 91% of which appear only once. The sample consisted of peripheral blood, taken on day 0 of AZD1222 vaccination. Receptors originate from an adult in good health. The CDR3 runs from the conserved cysteine through the conserved F or W. The D gene is left open where the match is weak.

TRBD2,TRBV5-5,CASSSWGTSGMANTGELFF
NA,TRBV28,CASTDGGGYGYTF
NA,TRBV5-1,CASSLDWVEAFF
TRBD2,TRBV5-1,CASSLVPRSGTSTDTQYF
NA,TRBV28,CASTTIGGSSYEQYF
NA,TRBV7-8,CASSLGWATEAFF
NA,TRBV27,CASSLRAGVNYGYTF
TRBD2,TRBV19,CASRLAGTVGDTQYF
TRBD2,TRBV27,CASSLKAGEQYEQYF
NA,TRBV4-1,CASSQDPQGASGYTF
NA,TRBV30,CAWSVRTVSNQPQHF
NA,TRBV5-1,CASSLDSKGEQYF
NA,TRBV5-4,CASSLEGRDLTYEQYF
NA,TRBV4-1,CATTGGMNTEAFF
NA,TRBV29-1,CSVEQDNYGYTF
TRBD1,TRBV29-1,CSVGTGTQPQHF
NA,TRBV4-1,CASSQDLESGGTAYNEQFF
NA,TRBV21-1,CASSLRTVVNTEAFF
NA,TRBV2,CASSEEPGRSSYEQYF
NA,TRBV7-3,CASSNPERGEAFF
TRBD2,TRBV5-1,CASSSPSGRGDTQYF
TRBD1,TRBV19,CASSIKGQINF
NA,TRBV18,CASSPGLTGTNYGYTF
TRBD1,TRBV6-4,CASSDWDRGIHEQFF
NA,TRBV10-3,CAISEAGAGRNSPLHF
TRBD2,TRBV27,CASSLGGGRARTDTQYF
NA,TRBV7-8,CASSFLTDLNTEAFF
TRBD2,TRBV28,CASSLERESSRGGELFF
NA,TRBV5-5,CASISRTKNEQFF
TRBD1,TRBV6-5,CASLSAGQGRKLFF